The following is a TCR beta chain sequence with its context. Since a much larger clone is just one base distant, this may be a read error. The QIAseq Immune Repertoire TCR panel built the libraries from roughly 15 ng of total RNA. TCRdb recomputed calls from the reads with MiXCR, one row per CDR3 protein. The repertoire has several hundred distinct CDR3 sequences, around 7% of them found once; the top ten carry roughly 10%. Sorting of live CD3+CD8+TCRalphabeta+ cells by PD-1 and/or TIGIT gave four subsets. The sample comes from a study of circulating CD8 cells and anti-PD-1 response in melanoma. This TCR was recovered from a human donor with melanoma. Material: CD8+ T cells from PBMCs, obtained at baseline or after one month of anti-PD-1 therapy (not recorded which).

CDR3 sequence (DNA): TGTGCCAGTAAGCGCCCGACCGGGGAGCTGGTTTTT. This codes for CASKRPTGELVF. This chain uses TRBV19 with TRBJ2-2; maybe TRBD2 (5 bases). The length of the CDR3 is 12 residues. Germline V gene lookup returns CDR1 LNHDA and CDR2 SQIVND (reference sequence).